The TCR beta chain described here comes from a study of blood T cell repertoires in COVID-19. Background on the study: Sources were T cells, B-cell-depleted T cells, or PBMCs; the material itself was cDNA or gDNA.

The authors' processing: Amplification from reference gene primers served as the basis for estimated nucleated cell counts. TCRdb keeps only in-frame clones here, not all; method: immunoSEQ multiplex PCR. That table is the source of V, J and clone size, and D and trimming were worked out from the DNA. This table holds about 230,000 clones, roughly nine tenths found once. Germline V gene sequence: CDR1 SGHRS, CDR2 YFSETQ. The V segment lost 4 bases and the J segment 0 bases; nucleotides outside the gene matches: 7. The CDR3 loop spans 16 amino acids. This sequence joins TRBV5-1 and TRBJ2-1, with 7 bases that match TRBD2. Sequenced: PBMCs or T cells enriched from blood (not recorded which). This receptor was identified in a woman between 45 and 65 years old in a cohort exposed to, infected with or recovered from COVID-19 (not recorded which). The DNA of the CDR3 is TGCGCCAGCAGCCGGGGAGGGGACCCCTCCTACAATGAGCAGTTCTTC. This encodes CASSRGGDPSYNEQFF.